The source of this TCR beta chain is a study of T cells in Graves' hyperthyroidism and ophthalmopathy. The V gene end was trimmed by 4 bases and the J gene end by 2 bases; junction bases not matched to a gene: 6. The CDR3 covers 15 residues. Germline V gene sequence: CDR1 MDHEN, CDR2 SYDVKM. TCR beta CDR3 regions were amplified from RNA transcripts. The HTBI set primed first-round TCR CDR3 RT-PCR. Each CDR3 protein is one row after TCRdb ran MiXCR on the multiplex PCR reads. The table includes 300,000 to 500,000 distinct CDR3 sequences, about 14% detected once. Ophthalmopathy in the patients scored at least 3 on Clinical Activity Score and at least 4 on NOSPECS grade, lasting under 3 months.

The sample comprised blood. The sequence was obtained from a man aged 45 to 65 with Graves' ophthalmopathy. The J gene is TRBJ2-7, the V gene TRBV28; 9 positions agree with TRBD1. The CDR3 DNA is TGTGCCAGCAGTTACAGGGGGCGCGTCCCCTACGAGCAGTACTTC. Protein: CASSYRGRVPYEQYF.